This T cell receptor (beta chain) was sequenced in a study of shared clonotypes between healthy human individuals. Study in general: In total, the donors were two women and a few men aged 18 to 49. Study-level results: Only a few donors were included, so the genetic and exposure-history diversity represented was limited.

Clones were read by immunoSEQ multiplex PCR, and TCRdb kept only the in-frame ones, dropping some. There are some 2,100,000 clones in the sample; around 93% occur only once, and about 1.8% lies in the top ten. This clone came up a few times. Antigen: not known. Trimming took 2 bases from V and 6 from J, leaving 10 bases between them. Germline values: CDR1 SNHLY, CDR2 FYNNEI. The CDR3 is 13 amino acids. Naivety among CD8 cells was defined by CD45RO negativity and positive CCR7 selection, thereby excluding terminally differentiated effector memory CD45RA+ cells. Everyone who donated was a Caucasian adult who lived in Nashville, Tennessee.

The sequence was obtained from a man younger than 35 in good health. Some clones in this sample may be carry-over from other donors' samples. The sample consisted of naive CD8+ T cells from PBMCs. The chain joins TRBV2 to TRBJ1-1; D is possibly TRBD1 (6 bases). Here the CDR3 reads CASSEMDSSEAFF. The CDR3, as DNA: TGTGCCAGCAGTGAAATGGACAGCTCTGAAGCTTTCTTT.